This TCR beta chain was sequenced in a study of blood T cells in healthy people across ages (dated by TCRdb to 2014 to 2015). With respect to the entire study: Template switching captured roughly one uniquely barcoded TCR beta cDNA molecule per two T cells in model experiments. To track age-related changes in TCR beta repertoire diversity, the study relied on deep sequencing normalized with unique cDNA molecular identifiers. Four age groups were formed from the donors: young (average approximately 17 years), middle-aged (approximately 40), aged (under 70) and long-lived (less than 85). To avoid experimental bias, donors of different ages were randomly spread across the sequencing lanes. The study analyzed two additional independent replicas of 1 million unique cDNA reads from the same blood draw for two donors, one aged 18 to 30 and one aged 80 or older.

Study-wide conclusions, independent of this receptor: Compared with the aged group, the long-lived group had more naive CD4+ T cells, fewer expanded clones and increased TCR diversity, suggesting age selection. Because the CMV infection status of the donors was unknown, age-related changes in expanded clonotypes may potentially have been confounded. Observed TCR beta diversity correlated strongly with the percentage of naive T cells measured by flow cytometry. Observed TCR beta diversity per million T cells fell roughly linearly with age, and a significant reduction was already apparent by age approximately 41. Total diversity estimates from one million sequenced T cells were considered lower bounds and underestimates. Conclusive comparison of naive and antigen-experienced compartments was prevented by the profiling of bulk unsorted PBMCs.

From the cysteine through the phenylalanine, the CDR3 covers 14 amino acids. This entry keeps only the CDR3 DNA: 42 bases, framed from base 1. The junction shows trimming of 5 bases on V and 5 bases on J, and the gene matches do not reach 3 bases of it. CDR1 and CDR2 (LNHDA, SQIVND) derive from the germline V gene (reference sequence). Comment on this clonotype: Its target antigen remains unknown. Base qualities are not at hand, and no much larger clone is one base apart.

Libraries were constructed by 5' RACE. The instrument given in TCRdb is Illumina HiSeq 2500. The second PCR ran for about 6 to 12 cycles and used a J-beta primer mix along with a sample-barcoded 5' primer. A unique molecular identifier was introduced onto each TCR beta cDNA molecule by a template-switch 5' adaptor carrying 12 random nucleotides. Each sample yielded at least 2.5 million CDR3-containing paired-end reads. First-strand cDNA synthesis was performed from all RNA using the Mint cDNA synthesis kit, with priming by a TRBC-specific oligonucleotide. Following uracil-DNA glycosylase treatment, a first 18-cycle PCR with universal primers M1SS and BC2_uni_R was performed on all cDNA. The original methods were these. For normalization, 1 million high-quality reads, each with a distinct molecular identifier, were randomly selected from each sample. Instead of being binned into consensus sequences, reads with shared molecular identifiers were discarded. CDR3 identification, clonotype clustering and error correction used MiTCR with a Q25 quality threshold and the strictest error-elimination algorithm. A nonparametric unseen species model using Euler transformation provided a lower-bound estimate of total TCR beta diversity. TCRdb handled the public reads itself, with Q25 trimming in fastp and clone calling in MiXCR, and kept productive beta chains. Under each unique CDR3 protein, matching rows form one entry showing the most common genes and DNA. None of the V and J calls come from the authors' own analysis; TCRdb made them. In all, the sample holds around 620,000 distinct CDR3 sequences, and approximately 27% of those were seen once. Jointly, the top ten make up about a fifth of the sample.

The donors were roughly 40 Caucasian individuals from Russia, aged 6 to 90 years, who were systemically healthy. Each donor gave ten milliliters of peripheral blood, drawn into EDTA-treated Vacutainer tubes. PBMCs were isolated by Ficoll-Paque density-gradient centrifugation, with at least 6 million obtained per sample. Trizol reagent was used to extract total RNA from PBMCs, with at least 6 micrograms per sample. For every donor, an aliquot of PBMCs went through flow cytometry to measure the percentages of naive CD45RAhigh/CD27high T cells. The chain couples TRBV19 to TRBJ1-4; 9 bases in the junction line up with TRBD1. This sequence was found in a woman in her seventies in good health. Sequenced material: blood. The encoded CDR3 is CASSRDRENEKLFF. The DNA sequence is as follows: TGTGCCAGTAGTCGGGACAGGGAAAATGAAAAACTGTTTTTT.